These 3 T cell receptor beta chains were sequenced from one sample in a study of blood T cell repertoires in COVID-19 (dated by TCRdb to 2018 to 2020). To prepare the library, the immunoSEQ multiplex PCR assay was applied. The table was pulled from immuneACCESS by TCRdb, which kept in-frame rearrangements only. Such tables lose some clones; where checked, under half of the loss comes from unresolved V genes, and the rest has no known cause. This sample gives 45,000 to 60,000 clones in total; around nine tenths of them show up just once. The ten biggest clones cover around 3.9% of the sample. Sequencing was performed on peripheral blood. The receptors come from a man aged 45 to 65 with acute or convalescent COVID-19.

This clone has only a few counts. This chain connects TRBV5-4 to TRBJ2-1, with 14 bases identical to TRBD2. CDR3 size: 16 residues. V lost 4 bases, J lost 8 bases, and 8 bases stayed unmatched. Germline V gene data show CDR1 as SGHNT and CDR2 as YYREEE (reference sequence). The CDR3 loop reads CASSRRTSGRSDEQFF. CDR3 nucleotide sequence: TGTGCCAGCAGCCGAAGGACTAGCGGGAGGTCCGATGAGCAGTTCTTC.

The chain is built from TRBV12-5 and TRBJ1-1, with 10 nucleotides matching TRBD1. This CDR3 region has 14 residues. Germline V lookup: CDR1 LGHNT, CDR2 FRNRAP. The junction had 5 bases not matched to a gene; V was cut back by 6 bases and J by 4 bases. CDR3 in amino acids: CASGHGTGVTEAFF. CDR3 in DNA: TGTGCTAGTGGCCACGGGACAGGGGTCACTGAAGCTTTCTTT.

V usage is TRBV13 and J usage is TRBJ2-7; no definite D call. The V end lost 2 bases, the J end lost 7 bases, and 12 bases lay between the germline ends. CDR3 length: 13 residues. CDR1 PRHDT and CDR2 FYEKMQ come from the germline V gene (reference sequence). The CDR3 DNA follows: TGTGCCAGCAGCTTAAACTACCTCGGGGAGCAGTACTTC. As protein: CASSLNYLGEQYF.